The T cell receptor (beta chain) under discussion was sequenced for a study of brain T cells in children with intractable seizures. Study-level findings and limits: HCMV serostatus was not known, and viral specificity came from CDR3 similarity only.

As to this clone: The antigen is undetermined.

The germline CDR1 and CDR2 sequences are MGHRA and YSYEKL. This CDR3 is 15 amino acids long. Between the trimmed V and J ends, which lost 5 bases and 4 bases, there was a span of 15 bases. Time point specified: blood from clinic visit 5 months post-surgery; TSC patient then seizure free. Before surgery, patients took at least one anti-epileptic drug. Sequenced by immunoSEQ multiplex PCR; TCRdb stores in-frame clones only, minus some. Found here are about 340,000 clones, more than 85% of them singletons; the top ten hold roughly 5.8%. This receptor was identified in a boy under three years old with tuberous sclerosis and intractable seizures. This chain connects TRBV4-1 to TRBJ1-5, with a weak D call TRBD1 (6 bases). The material sequenced was peripheral blood, taken about 5 months after surgery. The CDR3 nucleotides are TGCGCCAGCAGCGCGTTAGGGACACCGAATCAGCCCCAGCATTTT. As protein: CASSALGTPNQPQHF.